This TCR beta chain was recovered during a study of identical twins. TCRdb reprocessed the 5' RACE reads via MiXCR and lists one record per CDR3 protein. The sample gives around 240,000 distinct CDR3 sequences, 5.5% to 8% of which show up once; roughly 3.4% is in the top ten. CDR1 SGHVS and CDR2 FQNEAQ come from the germline V gene. The length of the CDR3 is 14 residues. V was trimmed by 0 bases and J by 10 bases, leaving 10 bases between them. This clonotype was seen at least ten times. The sample was also linked to a second study, of yellow fever vaccine responses in identical twins. That study reports: In identical twins, vaccine T cell responses appeared partly shared and partly individual.

This receptor was taken from a woman between 18 and 30 years old in good health. The specimen sequenced was memory (CD45RO+) T cells sorted from blood. The chain recombines TRBV7-8 with TRBJ1-6, with D uncertain. In nucleotides, the CDR3 is TGTGCCAGCAGCTTAGCTAAAGGGCCCTCACCCCTCCACTTT. It yields the protein CASSLAKGPSPLHF.